The rows below give T cell receptor beta chains drawn from one sample of a study of control samples from healthy donors and cancer patients. Profiling relied on immunoSEQ multiplex PCR, and the TCRdb table lists in-frame clones only, not all of them. The table has around 200,000 clones, around 93% seen once. What was sequenced was blood. Every receptor here comes from a man aged 18 to 30 in good health. The CDR3 runs from the conserved cysteine through the conserved F or W. The D gene is left open where the match is weak. Size tells how often a clone was seen (once, few, many) or the class of an expanded clone, and some rows leave it out.

cdr3_aa	cdr3_nt	j_call	d_call	clone_size	v_call
CASSSTSGVEEQYF	TGTGCCAGCAGCTCGACTAGCGGGGTGGAGGAGCAGTACTTC	TRBJ2-7	TRBD2	NA	TRBV7-9
CASRGASTDTQYF	TGTGCCAGCAGGGGGGCTAGCACAGATACGCAGTATTTT	TRBJ2-3	NA	NA	TRBV4-2
CATSRGETGHEQYF	TGTGCCACCAGCAGAGGAGAGACAGGGCACGAGCAGTACTTC	TRBJ2-7	TRBD1	NA	TRBV15
CATSDLGQGVATDTQYF	TGTGCCACCAGTGATTTGGGGCAGGGGGTCGCCACAGATACGCAGTATTTT	TRBJ2-3	TRBD1	NA	TRBV24-1
CASSGFNRALSYEQYF	TGTGCCAGTAGCGGGTTTAACAGGGCCCTATCCTACGAGCAGTACTTC	TRBJ2-7	NA	NA	TRBV19
CASSEALQTGHF	TGTGCCAGCAGTGAAGCGCTTCAGACCGGGCACTTC	TRBJ2-5	NA	NA	TRBV2
CASSLRAGDRGQEEQYF	TGCGCCAGCAGCTTGCGGGCGGGGGACAGGGGGCAGGAAGAGCAGTACTTC	TRBJ2-7	TRBD1	once	TRBV5-1
CAWSLLGGAIEKLFF	TGTGCCTGGAGCCTCCTCGGGGGGGCGATTGAAAAACTGTTTTTT	TRBJ1-4	NA	NA	TRBV30
CASSSQGSNQPQHF	TGCGCCAGCAGTTCACAGGGTAGCAATCAGCCCCAGCATTTT	TRBJ1-5	NA	NA	TRBV4-1
CASSPGLVETQYF	TGTGCCAGCAGCCCGGGACTGGTCGAGACCCAGTACTTC	TRBJ2-5	NA	NA	TRBV9
CAIKGAEIAEQYF	TGTGCCATCAAGGGTGCGGAGATAGCCGAGCAGTACTTC	TRBJ2-7	NA	NA	TRBV10-3
CASSFRDSPLHF	TGTGCCAGCAGTTTTCGGGATTCACCCCTCCACTTT	TRBJ1-6	NA	NA	TRBV12-3/TRBV12-4
CASSEQGAMNTQYF	TGTGCCAGCAGTGAACAGGGGGCGATGAATACGCAGTATTTT	TRBJ2-3	TRBD1	NA	TRBV2
CASSQAPKRGAGTDTQYF	TGTGCCAGCAGCCAAGCCCCAAAGAGGGGGGCCGGCACAGATACGCAGTATTTT	TRBJ2-3	NA	NA	TRBV3-1/TRBV3-2
CASSPPLQDTQYF	TGCGCCAGCAGCCCCCCGTTGCAAGATACGCAGTATTTT	TRBJ2-3	NA	NA	TRBV5-1
CASSLGWGQIMNTEAFF	TGTGCCAGCAGCTTAGGATGGGGACAAATCATGAACACTGAAGCTTTCTTT	TRBJ1-1	NA	NA	TRBV7-2
CASSQDPHDTQYF	TGTGCCAGCAGCCAAGACCCCCACGATACGCAGTATTTT	TRBJ2-3	NA	NA	TRBV14
CASNPGRYTGTEAFF	TGCGCCAGCAATCCAGGGCGGTATACGGGAACTGAAGCTTTCTTT	TRBJ1-1	NA	NA	TRBV27
CASSLAGSGTDTQYF	TGTGCCAGCAGTCTAGCGGGGTCTGGGACAGATACGCAGTATTTT	TRBJ2-3	TRBD2	NA	TRBV28
CASSGPNQPQHF	TGTGCCAGCAGCGGCCCTAATCAGCCCCAGCATTTT	TRBJ1-5	NA	NA	TRBV28
CASSQDSRTGTYNEQFF	TGCGCCAGCAGCCAAGATTCCAGGACAGGGACCTACAATGAGCAGTTCTTC	TRBJ2-1	TRBD1	NA	TRBV4-1
CASSPLGRNGNTIYF	TGTGCCAGCTCACCACTAGGGCGGAATGGAAACACCATATATTTT	TRBJ1-3	NA	NA	TRBV18
CASGMDGYTF	TGTGCCAGCGGTATGGATGGCTACACCTTC	TRBJ1-2	NA	NA	TRBV19
CASSAFDRGQQPQHF	TGTGCCAGCAGCGCATTTGACAGGGGGCAACAGCCCCAGCATTTT	TRBJ1-5	TRBD1	once	TRBV7-2
CASSTKIAGGQGDTQYF	TGCGCCAGCAGCACTAAAATAGCGGGGGGCCAGGGAGATACGCAGTATTTT	TRBJ2-3	TRBD2	NA	TRBV5-1
CAISPRDSPLHF	TGTGCCATCAGTCCGCGAGATTCACCCCTCCACTTT	TRBJ1-6	NA	NA	TRBV10-3
CSATDRARLPYEQYF	TGCAGTGCTACTGACAGGGCCCGGCTACCCTACGAGCAGTACTTC	TRBJ2-7	TRBD1	NA	TRBV20-1
CASSLWPRLSGGEETQYF	TGTGCCAGCAGCTTATGGCCTCGACTAAGCGGGGGGGAAGAGACCCAGTACTTC	TRBJ2-5	TRBD2	once	TRBV7-3
CASTLWSDTEAFF	TGTGCCAGCACCCTATGGAGTGACACTGAAGCTTTCTTT	TRBJ1-1	NA	NA	TRBV5-5
CASGGGRVTGELFF	TGCGCCAGCGGCGGGGGGCGCGTCACCGGGGAGCTGTTTTTT	TRBJ2-2	TRBD2	NA	TRBV10-2
CATSSARRADYGYTF	TGTGCCACCAGCTCTGCACGGAGGGCGGACTATGGCTACACCTTC	TRBJ1-2	NA	NA	TRBV15
CASSMGGTQGYTF	TGCGCCAGCAGCATGGGGGGGACCCAAGGCTACACCTTC	TRBJ1-2	NA	NA	TRBV5-1
CASSATSGSYNEQFF	TGTGCCAGCAGCGCAACTAGCGGGAGCTACAATGAGCAGTTCTTC	TRBJ2-1	TRBD2	NA	TRBV5-6
CASSLGGGNQPQHF	TGTGCCAGCAGTTTAGGTGGGGGCAATCAGCCCCAGCATTTT	TRBJ1-5	NA	NA	TRBV28
CASSSRRTMNTEAFF	TGTGCCAGCAGCTCCCGACGGACTATGAACACTGAAGCTTTCTTT	TRBJ1-1	NA	NA	TRBV7-2
CASSFSGGQGASPLHF	TGTGCCAGCAGTTTTTCCGGCGGACAGGGGGCCTCACCCCTCCACTTT	TRBJ1-6	TRBD1	NA	TRBV28
CASSFGGGGLMNTGELFF	TGTGCCAGCAGCTTCGGGGGCGGGGGCCTGATGAACACCGGGGAGCTGTTTTTT	TRBJ2-2	NA	NA	TRBV7-9
CASSEVWGTSLYEQYF	TGTGCCAGCAGTGAAGTGTGGGGGACTAGCCTCTACGAGCAGTACTTC	TRBJ2-7	TRBD2	NA	TRBV6-1
CASSEGDTQYF	TGTGCCAGCAGTGAAGGAGATACGCAGTATTTT	TRBJ2-3	NA	NA	TRBV25-1
CASSSAGSNQPQHF	TGTGCCAGCAGTAGCGCTGGGAGCAATCAGCCCCAGCATTTT	TRBJ1-5	NA	NA	TRBV6-5
CASSPQTGANYGYTF	TGTGCCAGCTCACCGCAGACAGGAGCTAACTATGGCTACACCTTC	TRBJ1-2	NA	NA	TRBV18
CASSSVPPYEQYF	TGTGCCAGTAGTAGTGTCCCCCCCTACGAGCAGTACTTC	TRBJ2-7	NA	NA	TRBV19
CASSHKLGQGFADTQYF	TGTGCCAGCAGCCATAAATTGGGACAGGGGTTCGCAGATACGCAGTATTTT	TRBJ2-3	TRBD1	NA	TRBV3-1/TRBV3-2
CASSSQWTGMNSPLHF	TGTGCCAGCAGCTCTCAATGGACAGGAATGAATTCACCCCTCCACTTT	TRBJ1-6	TRBD1	NA	TRBV13
CASSIVPGYSNQPQHF	TGTGCCAGTAGTATAGTTCCAGGCTATAGCAATCAGCCCCAGCATTTT	TRBJ1-5	NA	NA	TRBV19
CSVVPTGVNYGYTF	TGCAGCGTTGTCCCGACAGGGGTAAACTATGGCTACACCTTC	TRBJ1-2	TRBD1	NA	TRBV29-1
CASSLAAGVAYEQYF	TGCGCCAGCAGCTTGGCCGCGGGGGTTGCCTACGAGCAGTACTTC	TRBJ2-7	TRBD2	NA	TRBV5-1
CASSGQPANTEAFF	TGTGCCAGCAGCGGACAACCGGCGAACACTGAAGCTTTCTTT	TRBJ1-1	NA	NA	TRBV9
CASSDLGLAGADTQYF	TGTGCCAGCAGCGACCTGGGGCTAGCGGGGGCAGATACGCAGTATTTT	TRBJ2-3	TRBD2	NA	TRBV9
CASGRTALERDNEQFF	TGTGCTAGTGGCCGAACCGCTCTTGAGAGGGACAATGAGCAGTTCTTC	TRBJ2-1	NA	once	TRBV12-5
CASTYRGGEQYF	TGTGCCAGTACCTACAGGGGAGGGGAGCAGTACTTC	TRBJ2-7	NA	NA	TRBV19
CASSLGGGIEQYF	TGTGCCAGCAGCTTAGGGGGGGGGATCGAGCAGTACTTC	TRBJ2-7	TRBD2	once	TRBV7-3
CASSPGQGAYQAHGYTF	TGCGCCAGCAGCCCGGGACAGGGGGCCTACCAGGCCCATGGCTACACCTTC	TRBJ1-2	TRBD1	NA	TRBV4-1
CSARSKGTGTYEQYF	TGCAGCGCCAGGAGTAAAGGGACAGGGACCTACGAGCAGTACTTC	TRBJ2-7	TRBD1	once	TRBV29-1
CASSLEGLAGNEQFF	TGTGCCAGCAGCTTAGAAGGATTAGCGGGCAATGAGCAGTTCTTC	TRBJ2-1	TRBD2	NA	TRBV11-2
CASRIGQNYGYTF	TGTGCCAGCAGGATCGGACAGAACTATGGCTACACCTTC	TRBJ1-2	NA	NA	TRBV2
CASSQDAGYPSYNEQFF	TGTGCCAGCAGCCAAGACGCGGGCTATCCTTCCTACAATGAGCAGTTCTTC	TRBJ2-1	NA	NA	TRBV4-2
CASSMTGGNSPLHF	TGTGCCAGCAGTATGACAGGGGGCAATTCACCCCTCCACTTT	TRBJ1-6	TRBD1	few	TRBV13
CASSGTSGGTQFF	TGTGCCAGCAGCGGGACTAGCGGGGGGACGCAGTTCTTC	TRBJ2-1	TRBD2	NA	TRBV28
CASKSPTCGYNEQFF	TGTGCCAGCAAATCTCCAACTTGCGGGTACAATGAGCAGTTCTTC	TRBJ2-1	NA	NA	TRBV9